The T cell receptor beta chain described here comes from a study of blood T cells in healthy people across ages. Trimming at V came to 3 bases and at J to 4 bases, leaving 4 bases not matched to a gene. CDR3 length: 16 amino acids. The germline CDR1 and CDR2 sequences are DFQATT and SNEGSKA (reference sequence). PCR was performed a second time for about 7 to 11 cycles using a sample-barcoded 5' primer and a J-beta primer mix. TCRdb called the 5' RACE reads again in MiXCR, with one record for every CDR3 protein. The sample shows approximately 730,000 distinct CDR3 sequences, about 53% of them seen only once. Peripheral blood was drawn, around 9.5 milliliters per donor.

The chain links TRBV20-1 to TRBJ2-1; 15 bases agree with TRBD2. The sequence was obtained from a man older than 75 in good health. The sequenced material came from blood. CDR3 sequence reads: CSASSGLAGGYNEQFF. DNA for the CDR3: TGCAGTGCTAGCTCAGGACTAGCGGGAGGGTACAATGAGCAGTTCTTC.